The rows below give T cell receptor beta chains drawn from one sample of a study of blood T cell repertoires in COVID-19. Assay: immunoSEQ multiplex PCR; the TCRdb copy retains only in-frame clones and omits some. The sample holds about 150,000 clones; 84% are singletons and the top ten take over 8%. Sequencing was carried out using peripheral blood. The receptors derive from a woman between 45 and 60 years old with acute or convalescent COVID-19. Both conserved end residues are part of each CDR3. The order of the fields is D gene, J gene, V gene, clone size, CDR3 protein, CDR3 DNA. D genes are given only for firm matches. Clone size is given for some rows only: seen once, a few or many times, or a class if the clone is expanded.

d_gene: TRBD1; j_gene: TRBJ2-1; v_gene: TRBV5-1; abundance: NA; CDR3aa: CASTLQGELYNEQFF; CDR3nt: TGCGCCAGCACCCTACAGGGGGAGCTTTACAATGAGCAGTTCTTC
d_gene: NA; j_gene: TRBJ2-3; v_gene: TRBV11-2; abundance: NA; CDR3aa: CASSFRTDTQYF; CDR3nt: TGTGCCAGCAGCTTTCGTACAGATACGCAGTATTTT
d_gene: TRBD2; j_gene: TRBJ2-7; v_gene: TRBV5-5; abundance: NA; CDR3aa: CASSSGVAGVGGLAGVEQYF; CDR3nt: TGTGCCAGCAGCTCCGGCGTCGCCGGCGTGGGGGGACTAGCGGGAGTTGAGCAGTACTTC
d_gene: NA; j_gene: TRBJ2-3; v_gene: TRBV6-2/TRBV6-3; abundance: NA; CDR3aa: CASSYSSSEDTQYF; CDR3nt: TGTGCCAGCAGTTACTCTTCTAGCGAAGATACGCAGTATTTT
d_gene: NA; j_gene: TRBJ1-5; v_gene: TRBV3-1/TRBV3-2; abundance: NA; CDR3aa: CASSSASATNQPQHF; CDR3nt: TGTGCCAGCAGCTCAGCGTCGGCTACCAATCAGCCCCAGCATTTT
d_gene: NA; j_gene: TRBJ1-5; v_gene: TRBV12-3/TRBV12-4; abundance: NA; CDR3aa: CASSLGGGRGHF; CDR3nt: TGTGCCAGCAGTTTGGGTGGTGGCAGGGGGCATTTT
d_gene: NA; j_gene: TRBJ2-6; v_gene: TRBV4-3; abundance: NA; CDR3aa: CASSQDGGKGLAGANVLTF; CDR3nt: TGCGCCAGCAGCCAAGATGGGGGTAAGGGCCTAGCGGGGGCCAACGTCCTGACTTTC
d_gene: TRBD2; j_gene: TRBJ2-5; v_gene: TRBV5-1; abundance: NA; CDR3aa: CASSLAASGQETQYF; CDR3nt: TGCGCCAGCAGCTTGGCGGCTAGCGGGCAAGAGACCCAGTACTTC
d_gene: NA; j_gene: TRBJ1-1; v_gene: TRBV5-1; abundance: NA; CDR3aa: CASSQAGNTEAFF; CDR3nt: TGCGCCAGCAGCCAAGCCGGGAACACTGAAGCTTTCTTT
d_gene: NA; j_gene: TRBJ2-3; v_gene: TRBV5-1; abundance: once; CDR3aa: CASRGTATDTQYF; CDR3nt: TGCGCCAGTAGAGGGACTGCCACAGATACGCAGTATTTT
d_gene: NA; j_gene: TRBJ1-2; v_gene: TRBV18; abundance: NA; CDR3aa: CASSPATDGYTF; CDR3nt: TGTGCCAGCTCACCAGCGACAGATGGCTACACCTTC
d_gene: NA; j_gene: TRBJ1-5; v_gene: TRBV10-3; abundance: NA; CDR3aa: CAISEKAGVSNQPQHF; CDR3nt: TGTGCCATCAGTGAGAAGGCAGGGGTGAGCAATCAGCCCCAGCATTTT
d_gene: TRBD1; j_gene: TRBJ2-7; v_gene: TRBV28; abundance: once; CDR3aa: CASSPGTATYEQYF; CDR3nt: TGTGCCAGCAGTCCAGGGACAGCGACCTACGAGCAGTACTTC
d_gene: NA; j_gene: TRBJ1-4; v_gene: TRBV11-2; abundance: NA; CDR3aa: CASSLGAGNEKLFF; CDR3nt: TGTGCCAGCAGCTTAGGGGCAGGGAATGAAAAACTGTTTTTT
d_gene: TRBD2; j_gene: TRBJ2-5; v_gene: TRBV4-1; abundance: NA; CDR3aa: CASSQEGGGPQETQYF; CDR3nt: TGCGCCAGCAGCCAAGAGGGCGGGGGACCACAAGAGACCCAGTACTTC
d_gene: TRBD2; j_gene: TRBJ2-3; v_gene: TRBV7-9; abundance: NA; CDR3aa: CASSFTGLAPDTQYF; CDR3nt: TGTGCCAGCAGCTTTACGGGACTAGCCCCAGATACGCAGTATTTT
d_gene: NA; j_gene: TRBJ1-2; v_gene: TRBV5-1; abundance: NA; CDR3aa: CASSLVSNYGYTF; CDR3nt: TGCGCCAGCAGCTTGGTCAGTAACTATGGCTACACCTTC
d_gene: NA; j_gene: TRBJ1-1; v_gene: TRBV7-2; abundance: NA; CDR3aa: CASSQTEVLPAFF; CDR3nt: TGTGCCAGCAGCCAGACAGAAGTTCTCCCAGCTTTCTTT
d_gene: NA; j_gene: TRBJ2-3; v_gene: TRBV9; abundance: NA; CDR3aa: CASSETGTTDTQYF; CDR3nt: TGTGCCAGCAGCGAGACAGGAACCACAGATACGCAGTATTTT
d_gene: NA; j_gene: TRBJ2-5; v_gene: TRBV3-1/TRBV3-2; abundance: NA; CDR3aa: CASSQDLGLGATQYF; CDR3nt: TGTGCCAGCAGCCAAGATTTAGGGTTGGGGGCGACCCAGTACTTC
d_gene: NA; j_gene: TRBJ2-7; v_gene: TRBV5-8; abundance: NA; CDR3aa: CASSRFWGDEAYEQYF; CDR3nt: TGTGCCAGCAGCCGATTCTGGGGGGACGAAGCCTACGAGCAGTACTTC
d_gene: TRBD1; j_gene: TRBJ2-7; v_gene: TRBV7-6; abundance: NA; CDR3aa: CASSSRDSVCF; CDR3nt: TGTGCCAGCAGCTCCCGGGACAGTGTTTGCTTC
d_gene: NA; j_gene: TRBJ2-1; v_gene: TRBV5-1; abundance: NA; CDR3aa: CASHSRGALTNNEQFF; CDR3nt: TGCGCCAGCCACTCTCGCGGGGCCCTCACCAACAATGAGCAGTTCTTC
d_gene: NA; j_gene: TRBJ2-1; v_gene: TRBV29-1; abundance: NA; CDR3aa: CNVAAYNEQFF; CDR3nt: TGCAACGTTGCCGCGTACAATGAGCAGTTCTTC
d_gene: NA; j_gene: TRBJ1-1; v_gene: TRBV5-1; abundance: NA; CDR3aa: CASSLERGDTEAFF; CDR3nt: TGCGCCAGCAGCTTGGAACGCGGGGACACTGAAGCTTTCTTT
d_gene: NA; j_gene: TRBJ2-3; v_gene: TRBV14; abundance: few; CDR3aa: CASSSLTGNTQYF; CDR3nt: TGTGCCAGCAGCTCTCTAACGGGAAATACGCAGTATTTT
d_gene: TRBD2; j_gene: TRBJ2-7; v_gene: TRBV18; abundance: NA; CDR3aa: CASSWTSGGFSYEQYF; CDR3nt: TGTGCCAGCTCATGGACTAGCGGGGGGTTCTCCTACGAGCAGTACTTC
d_gene: NA; j_gene: TRBJ1-4; v_gene: TRBV6-5; abundance: NA; CDR3aa: CASREVATNEKLFF; CDR3nt: TGTGCCAGCAGGGAGGTTGCAACTAATGAAAAACTGTTTTTT
d_gene: TRBD1; j_gene: TRBJ2-3; v_gene: TRBV19; abundance: NA; CDR3aa: CASQVTTGPTLTDTQYF; CDR3nt: TGTGCCAGTCAGGTCACGACAGGGCCGACTCTCACAGATACGCAGTATTTT
d_gene: NA; j_gene: TRBJ1-2; v_gene: TRBV28; abundance: NA; CDR3aa: CASSLIQGYGYTF; CDR3nt: TGTGCCAGCAGTTTAATTCAGGGTTATGGCTACACCTTC